Described below is a single T cell receptor (beta chain) sequence and its context. The data were taken from a study of blood T cell repertoires in COVID-19. For the study at large: Samples taken during acute and convalescent COVID-19 were collected in the United States, Italy and Spain.

Source study methods: Estimation of nucleated cell counts was performed using reference gene primer amplification. The protocol was immunoSEQ multiplex PCR, while the TCRdb copy is restricted to in-frame clones and leaves out a portion. V and J calls and clone size are those listed in that table; D and trimming were worked out from the DNA. The sample lists 120,000 or so clones, around three quarters seen once, with 37% in the top ten. What was sequenced was peripheral blood. The sequence came from a man aged 40-50 years with active or convalescent COVID-19.

The CDR3 sequence is CASSLKYGNEKLFF. Here the CDR3 DNA reads TGTGCCAGCAGCCTGAAGTACGGGAATGAAAAACTGTTTTTT. This chain connects TRBV5-5 to TRBJ1-4; D remains ambiguous. Germline assignment: CDR1 SGHKS and CDR2 YYEKEE (reference sequence). Trimming stripped 4 bases from V and 5 bases from J, with 12 bases between. This CDR3 spans 14 amino acids. The full variable domain, rest sourced from reference TRBV5-5 and TRBJ1-4, is DAGVTQSPTHLIKTRGQQVTLRCSPISGHKSVSWYQQVLGQGPQFIFQYYEKEERGRGNFPDRFSARQFPNYSSELNVNALLLGDSALYLCASSLKYGNEKLFFGSGTQLSVL.